This note documents a single T cell receptor beta chain sequence. The record originates from a study of blood T cell repertoires in COVID-19. The CDR3 is made up of 12 amino acids. The germline V and J ends were trimmed by 3 bases and 3 bases, with 3 bases remaining between them. Sequencing used immunoSEQ multiplex PCR; TCRdb keeps in-frame clones, though not all of them. The sample has some 240,000 clones; 84% are singletons. The rearrangement uses TRBV12-3 or TRBV12-4 and TRBJ1-5; D is uncertain. Material: peripheral blood. This receptor was identified in a woman between 40 and 50 years old who had recovered from COVID-19. This CDR3 reads CASSFLNQPQHF. The DNA for the CDR3 is TGTGCCAGCAGTTTTCTCAATCAGCCCCAGCATTTT.